This T cell receptor beta chain was observed in a study of blood T cell repertoires in COVID-19. The CDR3 runs to 14 residues. CDR1 and CDR2 (germline): SGHRS, YFSETQ. Unmatched junction bases numbered 12, after V lost 5 bases and J lost 8 bases. Some clones are missing from TCRdb's copy, which holds only in-frame ones; the method was immunoSEQ multiplex PCR. The sample consists of under 200,000 clones, approximately 87% of them appearing once. Recruited during active infection, patients (from Seattle) were subsequently followed longitudinally. The sample comprised peripheral blood. The TCR originated in a woman aged 55 to 70 with COVID-19, enrolled during active disease. The rearrangement joins TRBV5-1 to TRBJ1-2; 7 bases fit TRBD1. The CDR3 region is CASRPPWTGGGYTF. The CDR3 DNA sequence: TGCGCCAGCAGGCCCCCTTGGACAGGTGGCGGCTACACCTTC.